The rows below give T cell receptor beta chains drawn from one sample of a study of blood T cell repertoires in COVID-19. Using immunoSEQ multiplex PCR, the repertoire was profiled, and TCRdb retains in-frame clones only, with some absent. The sample has 100,000 to 150,000 clones, about 70% seen once. Sequenced: peripheral blood. The receptors derive from an elderly man with COVID-19, enrolled during active disease. The CDR3 runs from the conserved cysteine through the conserved F or W. A D gene is named only where the DNA matches it firmly. Where a row states a size, it is once, few, many or the class of an expanded clone; other rows omit it.

j_call,clone_size,d_call,v_call,cdr3_nt,cdr3_aa
TRBJ2-2,.,TRBD2,TRBV11-3,TGTGCCAGCAGCTCGGGACTAGCGGGCGGGGAGCTGTTTTTT,CASSSGLAGGELFF
TRBJ1-1,.,.,TRBV7-9,TGTGCCAGCAGCCCCCCCCGAGGGTATAGTAGAACTGAAGCTTTCTTT,CASSPPRGYSRTEAFF
TRBJ2-3,.,TRBD2,TRBV27,TGTGCCAGCAGTGCGACTAGCGCCACAGATACGCAGTATTTT,CASSATSATDTQYF
TRBJ1-2,.,.,TRBV7-9,TGTGCCAGCTCGCAGAGTAATGGAGACGGCTACACCTTC,CASSQSNGDGYTF
TRBJ2-1,.,TRBD2,TRBV5-4,TGTGCCAGCAGCTCCCGTAAACTAGCGGGATCCTACAATGAGCAGTTCTTC,CASSSRKLAGSYNEQFF
TRBJ2-7,few,.,TRBV6-5,TGTGCCAGCAGTTACCTGACTCAGTCCTACGAGCAGTACTTC,CASSYLTQSYEQYF
TRBJ2-6,.,.,TRBV18,TGTGCCAGCTCACCCACTTCATTAGGGGCTGGGGCCAACGTCCTGACTTTC,CASSPTSLGAGANVLTF
TRBJ2-7,.,TRBD1,TRBV10-3,TGTGCCATCAACAACCGGGACAGGGACTACGAGCAGTACTTC,CAINNRDRDYEQYF
TRBJ2-2,.,.,TRBV10-1,TGCGCCAGCAGTGATCTAGCGTCCCTAACCGGGGAGCTGTTTTTT,CASSDLASLTGELFF
TRBJ2-7,few,TRBD2,TRBV7-2,TGTGCCAGCAGCTTAAGGCCTGGGGTAGCGGGAGCGACCTACGAGCAGTACTTC,CASSLRPGVAGATYEQYF
TRBJ2-7,.,.,TRBV5-1,TGCGCCAGCAGCTTGGCAGGGCGTCCCAGCTCCTACGAGCAGTACTTC,CASSLAGRPSSYEQYF
TRBJ2-2,.,TRBD2,TRBV5-4,TGTGCCAGTTCCGTTTATAGACTAGCCCTCACCGGGGAGCTGTTTTTT,CASSVYRLALTGELFF
TRBJ2-5,.,TRBD2,TRBV7-9,TGTGCCAGCAGCTCTAGCGGTCAAGAGACCCAGTACTTC,CASSSSGQETQYF
TRBJ1-6,few,TRBD1,TRBV6-5,TGTGCCAGCAGACGTCCAGGGGGTAATTCACCCCTCCACTTT,CASRRPGGNSPLHF
TRBJ2-2,once,.,TRBV7-3,TGTGCCAGCAGCGGCGACAGGAAACGGGGCACCGGGGAGCTGTTTTTT,CASSGDRKRGTGELFF
TRBJ1-1,.,.,TRBV5-5,TGTGCCAGCAGCTTAACAGGGCTGAACACTGAAGCTTTCTTT,CASSLTGLNTEAFF
TRBJ2-7,.,.,TRBV3-1/TRBV3-2,TGTGCCAGCAGCCGGGCACAGGGCTACGAGCAGTACTTC,CASSRAQGYEQYF
TRBJ2-7,.,TRBD2,TRBV7-8,TGTGCCAGCAGCTGGGGGGGGTTGCAGGCCTACGAGCAGTACTTC,CASSWGGLQAYEQYF
TRBJ2-1,few,.,TRBV14,TGTGCCAGCAGCTTGATCTCAGGGTATGAGCAGTTCTTC,CASSLISGYEQFF
TRBJ2-7,many,TRBD1,TRBV4-1,TGCGCCAGCAGCCGCGGGACAGGGAGCTCCTACGAGCAGTACTTC,CASSRGTGSSYEQYF
TRBJ1-6,.,.,TRBV7-9,TGTGCCAGCAGCCGCTTAGTCCAAAATTCACCCCTCCACTTT,CASSRLVQNSPLHF
TRBJ1-1,once,.,TRBV5-4,TGTGCCAGCAGCTTCGCGCCGAACACTGAAGCTTTCTTT,CASSFAPNTEAFF
TRBJ1-6,.,.,TRBV7-9,TGTGCCAGCAGCTTGACAGGCGCTAATTCACCCCTCCACTTT,CASSLTGANSPLHF
TRBJ2-5,.,TRBD2,TRBV19,TGTGCCAGTAGTCCCCGACTAGCGGAGACCCAGTACTTC,CASSPRLAETQYF
TRBJ1-5,.,.,TRBV5-1,TGCGCCAGCAGCTTGTCCTTTAATAACAGTGGGAGCAATCAGCCCCAGCATTTT,CASSLSFNNSGSNQPQHF
TRBJ2-1,.,TRBD1,TRBV7-9,TGTGCCAGCAGCTTAGGGGGACAGGTTTCCTCCTACAATGAGCAGTTCTTC,CASSLGGQVSSYNEQFF
TRBJ2-6,few,TRBD1,TRBV19,TGTGCCAGTAGGCCCGGGACAGGGGTCTTGCGATTATCTGGGGCCAACGTCCTGACTTTC,CASRPGTGVLRLSGANVLTF
TRBJ2-1,.,.,TRBV5-6,TGTGCCAGCAGCCAAGCCAATGAGCAGTTCTTC,CASSQANEQFF
TRBJ1-1,.,.,TRBV30,TGTGCCGTTAAGGTTGAGGCATGGCGGGTTGGAGCTTTCTTT,CAVKVEAWRVGAFF
TRBJ2-7,many,.,TRBV20-1,TGCAGTGCTAGTTTTGTCAGCTCCTACGAGCAGTACTTC,CSASFVSSYEQYF
TRBJ1-1,.,.,TRBV9,TGTGCCAGCAGCGTAGACCGGCAGGGGTTGAACACTGAAGCTTTCTTT,CASSVDRQGLNTEAFF
TRBJ1-5,few,TRBD1,TRBV7-2,TGTGCCAGCAGCTCATTCGACAGGGCGGGCAATCAGCCCCAGCATTTT,CASSSFDRAGNQPQHF
TRBJ1-1,few,.,TRBV2,TGTGCCAGCAGGCAGGGCATGAACACTGAAGCTTTCTTT,CASRQGMNTEAFF
TRBJ2-3,.,TRBD1,TRBV27,TGTGCCAGCAGTACCCGACAGGGGGAGGCTAACACAGATACGCAGTATTTT,CASSTRQGEANTDTQYF
TRBJ2-2,.,.,TRBV19,TGTGCCAGTATGGAGTCAGCGGGTACCGGGGAGCTGTTTTTT,CASMESAGTGELFF
TRBJ2-5,.,TRBD1,TRBV27,TGTGCCAGCAGTTGGGGGAAGGGGGCCCAAGAGACCCAGTACTTC,CASSWGKGAQETQYF
TRBJ1-2,once,.,TRBV5-1,TGCGCCAGCAGCTTCAGGGGCCTGGACTATGGCTACACCTTC,CASSFRGLDYGYTF
TRBJ2-5,.,TRBD2,TRBV28,TGTGCCAGCAGTCCAGTTCAGGACGGGGGGGACCAAGAGACCCAGTACTTC,CASSPVQDGGDQETQYF
TRBJ1-4,once,TRBD1,TRBV5-1,TGCGCCAGCAGCCGGGACAGGGGCGAAAAACTGTTTTTT,CASSRDRGEKLFF
TRBJ2-5,.,TRBD1,TRBV5-6,TGTGCCAGCAGCACGACAGGGTACCAAGAGACCCAGTACTTC,CASSTTGYQETQYF
TRBJ2-6,.,.,TRBV5-6,TGTGCCAGCAGCCGACACCCAGGGCTCTCTGGGGCCAACGTCCTGACTTTC,CASSRHPGLSGANVLTF
TRBJ2-1,.,TRBD2,TRBV28,TGTGCCAGCAGCCCGATGCCCAGCGGGGCATACAATGAGCAGTTCTTC,CASSPMPSGAYNEQFF
TRBJ2-5,.,.,TRBV6-4,TGTGCCAGCAGCGATACGGTCGGCGGCCAAGAGACCCAGTACTTC,CASSDTVGGQETQYF
TRBJ2-1,.,TRBD2,TRBV6-5,TGTGCCAGCAGTTACGGGGGACTAGGATACAATGAGCAGTTCTTC,CASSYGGLGYNEQFF
TRBJ2-5,.,.,TRBV7-2,TGTGCCAGCAGCGCCTTTGCGAGCGGCCAAGAGACCCAGTACTTC,CASSAFASGQETQYF
TRBJ2-3,few,.,TRBV1,TGCACCAGCAGTCTAGTAGTCATCACAGATACGCAGTATTTT,CTSSLVVITDTQYF
TRBJ2-5,.,.,TRBV18,TGTGCCAGCTCAGATCTACAGGGAGAGACCCAGTACTTC,CASSDLQGETQYF
TRBJ2-3,.,.,TRBV9,TGTGCCAGCAGCGGGGGGCTCCTGAAGGCAGATACGCAGTATTTT,CASSGGLLKADTQYF
TRBJ1-5,.,.,TRBV4-3,TGCGCCAGCAGCCAAGAACCAGATCAGCCCCAGCATTTT,CASSQEPDQPQHF
TRBJ1-1,.,.,TRBV5-1,TGCGCCAGCAGCGCTACAGGGAACTCCATGAACACTGAAGCTTTCTTT,CASSATGNSMNTEAFF
TRBJ2-2,.,TRBD1,TRBV9,TGTGCCAGCAGCCAGGACAGGGTGGATGACACCGGGGAGCTGTTTTTT,CASSQDRVDDTGELFF
TRBJ1-2,.,TRBD1,TRBV6-5,TGTGCCAGCAGAGGAGGGGGCACGGGCTATGGCTACACCTTC,CASRGGGTGYGYTF
TRBJ1-6,.,.,TRBV6-6,TGTGCCAGCAGTTACGCGACGGTACAGACTAATTCACCCCTCCACTTT,CASSYATVQTNSPLHF